A selection of T cell receptor beta chains follows, all from one sample in a study of blood T cells in healthy people across ages. MiXCR, applied by TCRdb to the 5' RACE reads, yields one record per CDR3 protein. The profile covers over 1,500,000 distinct CDR3 sequences, with about 50% appearing a single time and less than 2.5% taken by the ten largest. The specimen was blood. These receptor sequences come from a woman in her 40s in good health. Each CDR3 is given with its conserved first and last residue. A D gene is named only where the DNA matches it firmly. Size is omitted from some rows. Given values are once, few, many or a class for expanded clones.

v_call	d_call	j_call	clone_size	cdr3_nt	cdr3_aa
TRBV28	TRBD1	TRBJ2-3	-	TGTGCCAGCAGAAAACAGGGGGCAGATCCGCAGTATTTT	CASRKQGADPQYF
TRBV20-1	-	TRBJ2-7	few	TGCAGTGCTAGAGATCCCGGGGGTCCCTCCTACGAGCAGTACTTC	CSARDPGGPSYEQYF
TRBV3-1	TRBD2	TRBJ2-5	-	TGTGCCAGCAGCCAAGAATTCGGGGGGGCGGAAGAGACCCAGTACTTC	CASSQEFGGAEETQYF
TRBV6-2/TRBV6-3	-	TRBJ1-2	-	TGTGCCAGCAGTTCCCGCGGGGGATGGGAAGGATACAACTATGGCTACACCTTC	CASSSRGGWEGYNYGYTF
TRBV21-1	-	TRBJ1-5	-	TGTGCCAGCAGCAAAGCAGGGACGACAGGGGATCATAGCAATCAGCCCCAGCATTTT	CASSKAGTTGDHSNQPQHF
TRBV2	-	TRBJ2-5	few	TGTGCCAGCAGTCCGGGTCCTGTTGTCACGGCCCAGTACTTC	CASSPGPVVTAQYF
TRBV7-2	-	TRBJ1-5	-	TGTGCCAGCAGCACGCATGGAAATCAGCCCCAGCATTTT	CASSTHGNQPQHF
TRBV6-6	-	TRBJ1-2	-	TGTGCCAGCAGTTTTTCCGGGACAACACCTAACTATGGCTACACCTTC	CASSFSGTTPNYGYTF
TRBV20-1	-	TRBJ2-5	-	TGCAGTGCTAGTCGACATACCCCCTTTCAAGAGACCCAGTACTTC	CSASRHTPFQETQYF
TRBV29-1	TRBD2	TRBJ2-1	-	TGCAGCGTTGAAAGTCCGGGGCGGGGGGTCAATGAGCAGTTCTTC	CSVESPGRGVNEQFF
TRBV7-6	TRBD2	TRBJ2-7	few	TGTGCCAGCAGCCCGGGACTAGCGTACTACAATGAGCAGTACTTC	CASSPGLAYYNEQYF
TRBV5-1	-	TRBJ2-3	few	TGCGCCAGCACATGGAGTGGGGCAGATACGCAGTATTTT	CASTWSGADTQYF
TRBV11-2	-	TRBJ2-3	-	TGTGCCAGCAGCTCCTTTGGGGAAACAGATACGCAGTATTTT	CASSSFGETDTQYF
TRBV15	-	TRBJ2-5	-	TGTGCCACCAGCAGAGCCCATGGACTTCACCAAGAGACCCAGTACTTC	CATSRAHGLHQETQYF
TRBV20-1	TRBD1	TRBJ2-3	few	TGCAGTGCTACCCTACAGGGGACATTGAATACGCAGTATTTT	CSATLQGTLNTQYF
TRBV10-3	-	TRBJ2-7	-	TGTGCCATCAGTGAACTCCTCTCCTACAATGAGCAGTACTTC	CAISELLSYNEQYF
TRBV28	-	TRBJ1-6	few	TGTGCCAGCAGTTTTATACCTTTGGGCAAAATTAATTCACCCCTCCACTTT	CASSFIPLGKINSPLHF
TRBV7-2	-	TRBJ2-1	-	TGTGCCAGCAGCCCACGCCGGGACTCCTTGGGCAATGAGCAGTTCTTC	CASSPRRDSLGNEQFF
TRBV7-2	TRBD2	TRBJ2-3	few	TGTGCCAGCAGTCCCTGGACTAGCGGCACAGATACGCAGTATTTT	CASSPWTSGTDTQYF
TRBV11-2	-	TRBJ1-1	-	TGTGCCAGCAGCCCCGTCGCAGGGGAAGGCACTGAAGCTTTCTTT	CASSPVAGEGTEAFF
TRBV4-2	-	TRBJ2-1	few	TGTGCCAGCAGCCAAGTTGGGGGTAGGGATGAGCAGTTCTTC	CASSQVGGRDEQFF
TRBV4-3	-	TRBJ2-1	few	TGCGCCAGCAGCCAAGAGTTGGCAGGTTTCTACAATGAGCAGTTCTTC	CASSQELAGFYNEQFF
TRBV7-9	TRBD2	TRBJ2-4	-	TGTGCCAGCAGCCCTGGACGAGCGGGATACAATGAGCAGTACTTC	CASSPGRAGYNEQYF
TRBV28	TRBD1	TRBJ1-5	-	TGTGCCAGCAGTTCTTCCCAATCGCCGACAGGGGTGCATCAGCCCCAGCATTTT	CASSSSQSPTGVHQPQHF
TRBV6-6	TRBD2	TRBJ2-3	few	TGTGCCACCGGGGGGGCGGTACCAGATACGCAGTATTTT	CATGGAVPDTQYF
TRBV7-2	TRBD1	TRBJ2-7	few	TGTGCCAGCAGCAAGGGACAGCCAAAGTACTTC	CASSKGQPKYF
TRBV5-1	-	TRBJ2-1	few	TGCGCCAGCAGCTTTGGCGGGAACGGGGATGAGCAGTTCTTC	CASSFGGNGDEQFF
TRBV20-1	-	TRBJ2-5	few	TGCAGTGCCCTGGAGCTAGCGAAAGAGACCCAGTACTTC	CSALELAKETQYF
TRBV29-1	-	TRBJ1-5	few	TGCAGCGTTGAAGAGGGTGGGCCCGGTCAGCCCCAGCATTTT	CSVEEGGPGQPQHF